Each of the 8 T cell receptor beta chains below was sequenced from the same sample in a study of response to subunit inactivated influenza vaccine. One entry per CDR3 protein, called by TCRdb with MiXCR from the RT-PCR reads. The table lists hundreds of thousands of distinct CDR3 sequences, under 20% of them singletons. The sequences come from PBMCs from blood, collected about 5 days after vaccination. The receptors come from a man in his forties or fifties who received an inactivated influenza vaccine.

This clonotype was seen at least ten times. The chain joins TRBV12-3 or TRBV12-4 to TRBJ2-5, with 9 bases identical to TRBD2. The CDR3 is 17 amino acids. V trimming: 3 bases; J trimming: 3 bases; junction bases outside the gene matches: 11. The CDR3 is CASSLGSSGGREETQYF. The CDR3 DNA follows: TGTGCCAGCAGTTTGGGGTCAAGCGGGGGGCGTGAAGAGACCCAGTACTTC.

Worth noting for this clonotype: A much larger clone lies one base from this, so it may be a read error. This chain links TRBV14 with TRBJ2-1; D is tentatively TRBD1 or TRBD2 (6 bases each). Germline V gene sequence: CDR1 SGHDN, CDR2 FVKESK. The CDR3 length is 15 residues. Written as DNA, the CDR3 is TGTGCCAGCAGCCAAGGGCCGGGGGCCTACTATGAGCAGTTCTTC. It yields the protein CASSQGPGAYYEQFF.

The chain's CDR3 is CASSPRGSDRGHLWAQYF. CDR3 nucleotide sequence: TGTGCCAGCAGTCCCAGGGGTTCGGACAGGGGGCACCTTTGGGCGCAGTATTTT. The J gene is TRBJ2-3, the V gene TRBV28; TRBD1 agrees at 11 bases. V trimming: 5 bases; J trimming: 10 bases; junction bases outside the gene matches: 20. Germline V gives CDR1 MDHEN, CDR2 SYDVKM. There are 18 residues in the CDR3.

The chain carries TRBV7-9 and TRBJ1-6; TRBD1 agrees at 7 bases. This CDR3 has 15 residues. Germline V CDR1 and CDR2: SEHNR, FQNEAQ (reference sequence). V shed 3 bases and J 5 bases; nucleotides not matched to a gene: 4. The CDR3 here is CASSFGDSHNSPLHF. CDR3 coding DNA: TGTGCCAGCAGCTTTGGGGACAGCCATAATTCACCCCTCCACTTT.

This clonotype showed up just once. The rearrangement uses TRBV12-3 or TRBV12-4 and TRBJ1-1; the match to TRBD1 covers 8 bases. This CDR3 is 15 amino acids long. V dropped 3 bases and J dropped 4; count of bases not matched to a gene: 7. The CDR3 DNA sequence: TGTGCCAGCAGTTTCCAACTACAGGGGGGCACTGAAGCTTTCTTT. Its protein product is CASSFQLQGGTEAFF.

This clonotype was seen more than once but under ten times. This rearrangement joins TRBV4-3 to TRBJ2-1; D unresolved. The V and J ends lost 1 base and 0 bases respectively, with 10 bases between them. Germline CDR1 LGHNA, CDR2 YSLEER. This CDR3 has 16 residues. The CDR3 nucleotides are TGCGCCAGCAGCCAAGGAAGGCTTAGCTCCTACAATGAGCAGTTCTTC. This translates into CASSQGRLSSYNEQFF.

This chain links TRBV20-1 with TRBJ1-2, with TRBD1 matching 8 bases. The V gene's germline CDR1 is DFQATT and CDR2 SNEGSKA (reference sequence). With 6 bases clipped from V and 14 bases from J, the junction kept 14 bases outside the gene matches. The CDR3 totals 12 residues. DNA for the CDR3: TGCAGTGCCAGTCTAGGACAGGGACCTATAACCTTC. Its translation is CSASLGQGPITF.

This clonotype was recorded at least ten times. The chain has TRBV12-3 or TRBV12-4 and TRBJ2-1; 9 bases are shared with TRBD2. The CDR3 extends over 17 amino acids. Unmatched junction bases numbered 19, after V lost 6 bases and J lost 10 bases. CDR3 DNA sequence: TGTGCCAGCAGCCCCGCCCAAGGAGCGGGGGGCCGAGGGGAGCAGTTCTTC. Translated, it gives CASSPAQGAGGRGEQFF.